This T cell receptor beta chain derives from a study of T cell responses to AZD1222 COVID-19 vaccine (dated by TCRdb to about 2021). Some background on the complete study: A total of roughly 240 trial participants underwent TCR sequencing, of whom nearly 210 received two doses of AZD1222 and 26 received two doses of the MenACWY control vaccine. Enrollment into the trials was organized by age into subgroups of 18-55, 56-69 and 70-plus years, and those subgroups contained around 150, 28 and 57 TCR-sequenced participants, respectively.

Overall results and qualifications from the work: Because no day 14 peak-response samples were available, the repertoires could be characterized only after the peak T cell response. Conclusions about previously exposed vaccinees are limited, since just a handful of AZD1222 recipients were seropositive for SARS-CoV-2 at baseline. After two AZD1222 doses, both the breadth and the depth of spike-specific TCRs were significantly higher than at day 0 and than in MenACWY recipients. In the small 56-69-year group, the increase in depth fell short of significance, most likely because of low power. Participants were mostly white British, with more females than males. The authors suggested clonal diversity may have been underestimated. CD4 TCRs associated with the vaccine covered the entire spike protein, and the dominant responses were in regions 160-218 and 743-854. Epitopes outside the regions mutated in the B.1.351 and B.1.1.7 variants were reportedly recognized by nearly half of the unique spike-specific TCRs.

The sample's time point, from its label and the paper: about 28 days (+/-7) after the second vaccine dose. Because spike-specific TCR depth and breadth did not differ between the two schedules, AZD1222 recipients who got a second dose at roughly 4 weeks were pooled with those who got a second dose at roughly 12 weeks. Vaccinee samples came from UK trials COV001 and COV002, including a single-blind randomized controlled phase 2/3 trial of AZD1222 (ChAdOx1 nCoV-19) in healthy adults. Trial participant PBMC samples were collected at day 0 and day 28 after the second dose for TCRbeta chain sequencing. Measured from the cysteine to the phenylalanine, the CDR3 is 15 residues long. Only CDR3 DNA remains: 45 bases, in frame from the first base. Relative to germline, V is 0 bases shorter and J is 2 bases shorter, with 12 bases between their ends. CDR1 SGDLS and CDR2 YYNGEE are derived from the germline V gene.

The CDR3 regions of human TCRbeta chains were analyzed by immunosequencing. For the original study's pipeline: TCRs in the repertoires were matched against a reference library of SARS-CoV-2-specific TCRs that had been generated with the MIRA antigen-specificity platform. Breadth was defined as the fraction of unique TCRs that were SARS-CoV-2-associated. Depth was defined as the fraction of total T cells that were SARS-CoV-2-associated. Using the MIRA data, every spike-specific TCR was mapped to the spike region that the TCR reacted to and assigned to either a CD4 or a CD8 class. Log10-transformed breadth and depth values were compared by one-way ANOVA with Sidak's multiple comparisons tests. TCRdb carries this immuneACCESS record with in-frame sequences only. Its versions omit some clonotypes, under half of them owing to an unresolved V gene in the studies checked, with the rest unexplained. That table supplies the V and J calls and clone size; D and trimming were determined from the DNA. The sample table holds about 200,000 clones, of which 80% to 95% were seen once. Less than 1.2% of the sample rests with the top ten.

This clone has only one observation. Its antigen is currently not known. Base qualities are not at hand, and no much larger clone is one base apart. The rearrangement joined TRBV9 to TRBJ2-7; no confident D gene assignment can be made. Here the sequenced sample was peripheral blood, taken 28 days after the second AZD1222 dose. This receptor was identified in an adult who received the AZD1222 COVID-19 vaccine. For the CDR3, the sequence is CASSVGYGSPYEQYF. The sequenced DNA: TGTGCCAGCAGCGTAGGGTACGGGTCCCCCTACGAGCAGTACTTC.